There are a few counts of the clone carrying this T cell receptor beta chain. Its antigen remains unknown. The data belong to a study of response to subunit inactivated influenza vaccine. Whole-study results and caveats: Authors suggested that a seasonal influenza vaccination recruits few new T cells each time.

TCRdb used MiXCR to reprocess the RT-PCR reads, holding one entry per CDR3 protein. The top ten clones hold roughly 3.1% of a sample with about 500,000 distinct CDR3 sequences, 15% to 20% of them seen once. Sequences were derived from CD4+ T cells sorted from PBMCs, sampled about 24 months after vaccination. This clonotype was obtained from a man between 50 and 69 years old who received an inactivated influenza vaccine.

CDR3 in amino acids: CASSSPSGRVVTGELFF. Here the CDR3 DNA reads TGTGCCAGCAGTTCCCCCTCTGGCAGGGTGGTCACCGGGGAGCTGTTTTTT. V usage is TRBV28 and J usage is TRBJ2-2; D possibly corresponds to TRBD1 (5 bases). V was clipped by 4 bases and J by 4 bases, with 19 bases between them. The CDR3 runs to 17 residues. CDR1 is MDHEN and CDR2 is SYDVKM in the germline V gene.